These 29 T cell receptor beta chains originate from one sample sequenced in a study of blood T cell repertoires in COVID-19. Some clones are missing from TCRdb's copy, which holds only in-frame ones; the method was immunoSEQ multiplex PCR. The data hold about 440,000 clones, with around 91% observed a single time. The material sequenced was PBMCs or T cells enriched from blood (not recorded which). The origin of the receptors is a man younger than 35 who had recovered from COVID-19.

This clone was counted a single time. At the DNA level, this CDR3 is encoded by other sequences in the same sample as well. The chain joins TRBV18 to TRBJ2-7; 11 bases are a match to TRBD2. V trimming: 2 bases; J trimming: 0 bases; junction bases outside the gene matches: 0. This CDR3 region has 15 residues. The germline V gene has CDR1 KGHSH and CDR2 LQKENI. In DNA, the CDR3 is TGTGCCAGCTCACCAACTAGCGGGAGCTCCTACGAGCAGTACTTC. This codes for CASSPTSGSSYEQYF.

This clone occurred once. The chain carries TRBV20-1 and TRBJ2-3; D is uncertain. Germline V CDR1 and CDR2: DFQATT, SNEGSKA (reference sequence). V lost 5 bases, J lost 6 bases, and 6 bases lay in between. CDR3 size: 10 residues. CDR3 in amino acids: CSAQADTQYF. DNA of the CDR3: TGCAGTGCTCAAGCGGATACGCAGTATTTT.

CDR3 loop: CASRGRGRTNGYTF. The CDR3 bases are TGTGCCAGTAGGGGACGCGGACGGACTAATGGCTACACCTTC. This chain connects TRBV19 to TRBJ1-2; possibly TRBD1 for D (5 bases). Trimming took off 6 bases at V and 6 bases at J, with 17 bases between the two ends. Germline V CDR1 and CDR2: LNHDA, SQIVND (reference sequence). CDR3 length: 14 amino acids.

With respect to this clone: Other DNA sequences in this specimen translate into the identical CDR3. V usage is TRBV7-9 and J usage is TRBJ1-1; D is uncertain. V lost 1 base and J 5 bases, leaving 8 bases between the germline ends. The germline V gene has CDR1 SEHNR and CDR2 FQNEAQ (reference sequence). CDR3 size: 13 residues. The CDR3 DNA is TGTGCCAGCAGCTTAGGTGGAGGGACTGAAGCTTTCTTT. Translation gives CASSLGGGTEAFF.

This chain connects TRBV2 to TRBJ2-6; D may be TRBD2 (6 bases). V was cut by 2 bases and J by 0 bases, with 14 bases left in between. The germline V gene has CDR1 SNHLY and CDR2 FYNNEI. This CDR3 region has 18 residues. The CDR3 protein is CASSELRGLSSGANVLTF. The CDR3 DNA is TGTGCCAGCAGTGAACTGCGGGGCTTGAGCTCTGGGGCCAACGTCCTGACTTTC.

The chain carries TRBV27 and TRBJ2-5; 7 bases are a match to TRBD1. There are 14 residues in the CDR3. Looked up from germline, CDR1 is MNHEY and CDR2 is SMNVEV (reference sequence). J lost 1 base, V lost 8 bases, and 7 bases had no gene match. This CDR3 is CASSEEGAQETQYF. As DNA, the CDR3 is TGTGCCAGCTCTGAAGAGGGGGCCCAAGAGACCCAGTACTTC.

V is TRBV2 and J is TRBJ1-4; D is perhaps TRBD1 (6 bases). The CDR3 totals 11 residues. Germline assignment: CDR1 SNHLY and CDR2 FYNNEI. Trimming removed 8 bases at V and 5 bases at J, with 6 bases between. The CDR3 DNA follows: TGTGCCAGCCAGGGGAATGAAAAACTGTTTTTT. Residues: CASQGNEKLFF. Supplemented by reference TRBV2 and TRBJ1-4, the full variable domain reads EPEVTQTPSHQVTQMGQEVILRCVPISNHLYFYWYRQILGQKVEFLVSFYNNEISEKSEIFDDQFSVERPDGSNFTLKIRSTKLEDSAMYFCASQGNEKLFFGSGTQLSVL.

The chain combines TRBV13 with TRBJ2-5; 11 bases align to TRBD1. The CDR3 is made up of 16 amino acids. After removal of 4 bases from V and 1 base from J, the junction contained 5 bases not matched to a gene. From germline, CDR1 is PRHDT and CDR2 FYEKMQ (reference sequence). The CDR3 nucleotides read TGTGCCAGCAGCTCGACCGGGACAGGGGGCCAAGAGACCCAGTACTTC. Protein sequence: CASSSTGTGGQETQYF.

The chain is built from TRBV12-5 and TRBJ1-1, with D maybe TRBD1 (5 bases). V lost 0 bases, J lost 4 bases, and 21 bases lay in between. Germline assignment: CDR1 LGHNT and CDR2 FRNRAP. The CDR3 runs to 18 residues. CDR3 residues: CASGLVTGGDFVGTEAFF. The CDR3 DNA reads as TGTGCTAGTGGTTTGGTAACGGGCGGGGACTTCGTGGGCACTGAAGCTTTCTTT. Full variable domain (rest looked up from reference TRBV12-5 and TRBJ1-1): DARVTQTPRHKVTEMGQEVTMRCQPILGHNTVFWYRQTMMQGLELLAYFRNRAPLDDSGMPKDRFSAEMPDATLATLKIQPSEPRDSAVYFCASGLVTGGDFVGTEAFFGQGTRLTVV.

The chain has TRBV14 and TRBJ1-2; no firm D call. The CDR3 runs 15 residues. Germline V gene sequence: CDR1 SGHDN, CDR2 FVKESK. Trimming took 5 bases from V and 6 from J, leaving 19 bases between them. This chain's CDR3 is CASSWGGITMNGYTF. CDR3 DNA sequence: TGTGCCAGCAGCTGGGGAGGGATTACTATGAATGGCTACACCTTC.

This chain joins TRBV6-5 and TRBJ1-2, with a possible D match to TRBD1 (6 bases). Germline V lookup: CDR1 MNHEY, CDR2 SVGAGI. Trimming pared 5 bases from V and 10 bases from J, leaving 14 bases between. CDR3 length: 12 residues. CDR3 in DNA: TGTGCCAGCAGTCCCCGTAACAGGGCCTACACCTTC. The encoded protein is CASSPRNRAYTF.

This chain links TRBV5-1 with TRBJ2-3, with 14 positions matching TRBD2. Looked up from germline, CDR1 is SGHRS and CDR2 is YFSETQ. Unmatched junction bases numbered 3, after V lost 0 bases and J lost 3 bases. The CDR3 is made up of 17 amino acids. The CDR3 nucleotides read TGCGCCAGCAGCTTGGTGGGACTAGCGGGAGTTACAGATACGCAGTATTTT. Translated: CASSLVGLAGVTDTQYF.

This chain joins TRBV11-2 and TRBJ1-3; D is uncertain. Germline lookup yields CDR1 SGHAT and CDR2 FQNNGV. The CDR3 spans 12 residues. Trimming shortened V by 3 bases and J by 7 bases, and 7 bases separated the two germline ends. This CDR3 is CASSFPSNTIYF. CDR3 nucleotides: TGTGCCAGCAGCTTTCCCTCGAACACCATATATTTT.

The chain combines TRBV2 with TRBJ1-2; D possibly corresponds to TRBD1 (5 bases). V dropped 7 bases and J dropped 0 bases, with 6 bases sitting between them. The V gene's germline CDR1 is SNHLY and CDR2 FYNNEI. The CDR3 totals 12 residues. For the CDR3, the DNA is TGTGCCAGCACCAGGGCTAACTATGGCTACACCTTC. This encodes CASTRANYGYTF.

V and J are TRBV11-1 and TRBJ2-7; maybe TRBD2 (6 bases). Germline loops: CDR1 SGHAT, CDR2 FQDESV (reference sequence). This CDR3 has 13 residues. Trimming stripped 5 bases from V and 9 bases from J, with 17 bases between. CDR3 bases: TGTGCCAGCAGCCCTGTGGCGGGACCTTGGCAGTACTTC. Protein sequence: CASSPVAGPWQYF.

The rearrangement links TRBV5-1 to TRBJ1-1; unclear D gene. Germline values: CDR1 SGHRS, CDR2 YFSETQ. V was shortened by 2 bases and J by 0 bases, with 8 bases between the two germline ends. CDR3 size: 14 residues. The CDR3 loop reads CASSLSVVNTEAFF. CDR3 in DNA: TGCGCCAGCAGCTTATCGGTTGTGAACACTGAAGCTTTCTTT.

This CDR3 reads CASSFYVQGAYEQYF. Written as DNA, the CDR3 is TGTGCCAGCAGCTTTTATGTCCAGGGGGCCTACGAGCAGTACTTC. The chain has TRBV5-6 and TRBJ2-7, with 7 bases identical to TRBD1. Germline V CDR1 and CDR2: SGHDT, YYEEEE. The CDR3 spans 15 residues. V shed 2 bases and J 2 bases; nucleotides not matched to a gene: 7.

The J gene is TRBJ2-5, the V gene TRBV5-1, with 12 bases lining up with TRBD1. Germline-derived CDR1 and CDR2 are SGHRS and YFSETQ. The ends lost 4 bases at V and 5 bases at J; junction bases unmatched: 6. The CDR3 covers 15 residues. For the CDR3, the DNA is TGCGCCAGCAGCCCTGGGACAGGGGGCAGGGAGACCCAGTACTTC. It encodes CASSPGTGGRETQYF.

The V and J genes are TRBV4-1 and TRBJ1-6; TRBD1 is a possible D gene (6 bases). The CDR3 has 16 residues. Germline CDR1 reads MGHRA; CDR2 reads YSYEKL. The ends were cut back, 4 bases at V and 7 bases at J, with 17 bases in the middle. The CDR3 loop reads CASSPSGQRGNSPLHF. Written as DNA, the CDR3 is TGCGCCAGCAGCCCCTCTGGACAGAGGGGCAATTCACCCCTCCACTTT.

The rearrangement links TRBV3-1 (or the pseudogene TRBV3-2) to TRBJ1-2; D remains unclear. Trimming left V 4 bases short and J 8 bases short, with 11 bases between. The V gene's germline CDR1 is LGHDT and CDR2 YNNKEL (reference sequence). This CDR3 has 12 amino acids. CDR3 protein: CASSPLVGGYTF. CDR3 DNA: TGTGCCAGCAGCCCACTAGTCGGGGGCTACACCTTC.

This clone is a singleton in its sample. The V gene is TRBV7-8, the J gene TRBJ1-2, with TRBD1 identical over 9 bases. With 3 bases clipped from V and 4 bases from J, the junction kept 3 bases outside the gene matches. This CDR3 has 14 amino acids. Germline CDR1 and CDR2: SGHVS and FQNEAQ. CDR3 in amino acids: CASSLTTGGYGYTF. CDR3 in DNA: TGTGCCAGCAGCTTGACGACAGGGGGCTATGGCTACACCTTC.

The V and J genes are TRBV27 and TRBJ1-4; D is possibly TRBD1 (6 bases). The CDR3 length is 17 residues. Germline CDR1 and CDR2: MNHEY and SMNVEV (reference sequence). The V end was cut by 0 bases, the J end by 2 bases, with 13 bases between. CDR3 in DNA: TGTGCCAGCAGTTTATCCCGACAGGCCCTGACTAATGAAAAACTGTTTTTT. This sequence encodes CASSLSRQALTNEKLFF.

The genes are TRBV18 and TRBJ1-1, with 9 nucleotides matching TRBD1. Germline V gene data show CDR1 as KGHSH and CDR2 as LQKENI. The CDR3 spans 15 residues. V dropped 5 bases and J dropped 1; count of bases not matched to a gene: 5. CDR3 sequence reads: CASSEKQGANTEAFF. CDR3 in DNA: TGTGCCAGCTCAGAGAAACAGGGGGCGAACACTGAAGCTTTCTTT. The full variable domain, completed using reference TRBV18 and TRBJ1-1, is NAGVMQNPRHLVRRRGQEARLRCSPMKGHSHVYWYRQLPEEGLKFMVYLQKENIIDESGMPKERFSAEFPKEGPSILRIQQVVRGDSAAYFCASSEKQGANTEAFFGQGTRLTVV.

The CDR3 DNA reads TGTGCCAGCAGTGGACAGGGTAGGCAGCCCCAGCATTTT. It codes for CASSGQGRQPQHF. The chain joins TRBV7-2 to TRBJ1-5, with 8 bases identical to TRBD1. CDR1 SGHTA and CDR2 FQGNSA come from the germline V gene. After removal of 6 bases from V and 7 bases from J, the junction contained 5 bases not matched to a gene. The CDR3 has 13 residues.

The V and J genes are TRBV20-1 and TRBJ1-2; 9 bases line up with TRBD1. The CDR3 is 14 residues long. Germline V CDR1 and CDR2: DFQATT, SNEGSKA (reference sequence). Trimming cost V 3 bases and J 8 bases; bases outside gene matches: 10. In nucleotides, the CDR3 is TGCAGTGCTAGTCTCGGGACAGGGTCGGGGGGCTACACCTTC. Its protein product is CSASLGTGSGGYTF.

V usage is TRBV4-1 and J usage is TRBJ1-1; no firm D call. The germline gives CDR1 MGHRA, CDR2 YSYEKL. The V end lost 2 bases, the J end lost 8 bases, and 9 bases lay between the germline ends. CDR3 length: 12 residues. Written as DNA, the CDR3 is TGCGCCAGCAGCCAACTAGTAGGAGAAGCTTTCTTT. This translates into CASSQLVGEAFF.

The V gene is TRBV7-3, the J gene TRBJ2-7; 13 nucleotides match TRBD2. The CDR3 sequence is 14 residues long. Germline values: CDR1 SGHTA, CDR2 FQGTGA. V dropped 5 bases and J dropped 6; count of bases not matched to a gene: 4. The CDR3 sequence is CASSLGTSGTEQYF. The CDR3 DNA is TGTGCCAGCAGCCTCGGGACTAGCGGGACCGAGCAGTACTTC.

The rearrangement joins TRBV18 to TRBJ1-2; D is undetermined. CDR3 length equals 12 residues. The V gene's germline CDR1 is KGHSH and CDR2 LQKENI. With 4 bases removed from V and 9 bases from J, the gap between germline ends came to 12 bases. The DNA for the CDR3 is TGTGCCAGCTCACGTACGTCGGGAAGCTACACCTTC. It codes for CASSRTSGSYTF.

The rearrangement links TRBV10-3 to TRBJ1-3; D is undetermined. This CDR3 contains 21 residues. V was shortened by 5 bases and J by 0 bases, with 29 bases between the two germline ends. CDR1 is ENHRY, CDR2 SYGVKD, per germline. CDR3 amino acids: CAISPTPPPSGFLLSGNTIYF. The DNA of the CDR3 is TGTGCCATCAGTCCTACCCCACCTCCCTCGGGATTCCTACTCTCTGGAAACACCATATATTTT.